This is a list of T cell receptor beta chains from one sample in a study of blood T cells in healthy people across ages. Each CDR3 protein gets one entry after TCRdb re-called the 5' RACE reads with MiXCR. The sample records 850,000 or so distinct CDR3 sequences, more than 25% being singletons. Source material: blood. All receptors come from an elderly woman in good health. CDR3s include the opening cysteine and the closing phenylalanine or tryptophan. D genes are given only for firm matches. Only part of the rows carry a size: once, few, many, or a class if the clone is expanded.

v_gene,abundance,d_gene,j_gene,CDR3aa,CDR3nt
TRBV6-2/TRBV6-3,many,TRBD1,TRBJ2-7,CASRDWTGSYEQYF,TGTGCCAGCAGGGACTGGACAGGCTCCTACGAGCAGTACTTC
TRBV5-1,NA,TRBD2,TRBJ2-1,CASSSSGTRNEQFF,TGCGCCAGCAGCTCTTCCGGGACTAGGAATGAGCAGTTCTTC
TRBV5-1,NA,NA,TRBJ2-5,CASSLANSFGETQYF,TGCGCCAGCAGCTTGGCCAATTCGTTCGGGGAGACCCAGTACTTC
TRBV5-1,NA,NA,TRBJ1-5,CASSAGAGEDQPQHF,TGCGCCAGCAGCGCCGGGGCGGGTGAGGATCAGCCCCAGCATTTT
TRBV20-1,NA,NA,TRBJ2-7,CSARIRGEQYF,TGCAGTGCTAGGATCCGGGGCGAGCAGTACTTC
TRBV20-1,NA,NA,TRBJ1-4,CSASPSGFEEKLFF,TGCAGTGCGAGTCCGTCCGGGTTTGAGGAAAAACTGTTTTTT
TRBV7-2,many,TRBD1,TRBJ1-4,CASSSWSGQGGEKLFF,TGTGCCAGCAGCTCCTGGTCGGGACAGGGTGGTGAAAAACTGTTTTTT
TRBV6-4,NA,NA,TRBJ2-3,CASSDTTGGPDTQYF,TGTGCCAGCAGTGACACGACCGGGGGACCAGATACGCAGTATTTT
TRBV6-2/TRBV6-3,NA,NA,TRBJ2-2,CASSTGGTYGERFF,TGTGCCAGCAGTACGGGGGGCACTTACGGGGAGCGGTTTTTT
TRBV12-3/TRBV12-4,NA,NA,TRBJ1-2,CASLQGLEGYTF,TGTGCCAGCCTACAGGGTTTGGAGGGCTACACCTTC
TRBV5-6,few,TRBD1,TRBJ1-2,CASSPARDRVRYGYTF,TGTGCCAGCAGCCCCGCCCGGGACAGGGTTCGCTATGGCTACACCTTC
TRBV10-3,NA,NA,TRBJ2-7,CAISKSGGFNEQYF,TGTGCCATCAGTAAGTCTGGCGGATTCAATGAGCAGTACTTC
TRBV7-2,many,NA,TRBJ2-5,CASSLDGPRTQYF,TGTGCCAGCAGCTTAGACGGCCCGAGGACCCAGTACTTC
TRBV9,many,NA,TRBJ2-5,CASSVSGETQYF,TGTGCCAGCAGCGTATCGGGGGAGACCCAGTACTTC
TRBV20-1,NA,NA,TRBJ1-2,CSANLGPTLKGYTF,TGCAGTGCTAATCTCGGACCGACCCTGAAGGGCTACACCTTC
TRBV24-1,many,NA,TRBJ2-3,CATSGLGRGKDTQYF,TGTGCCACCAGTGGCCTCGGGCGCGGGAAGGATACGCAGTATTTT
TRBV20-1,many,NA,TRBJ2-5,CSARTGGGAGTQYF,TGCAGTGCCCGAACGGGCGGGGGCGCAGGGACCCAGTACTTC
TRBV6-2/TRBV6-3,few,NA,TRBJ1-5,CASSYRDWGNQPQHF,TGTGCCAGCAGTTACCGGGACTGGGGCAATCAGCCCCAGCATTTT
TRBV2,few,NA,TRBJ2-5,CASSGAGRNQETQYF,TGTGCCAGCAGTGGGGCGGGGAGAAATCAAGAGACCCAGTACTTC
TRBV5-5,NA,NA,TRBJ2-2,CASSLGAQLNTGELFF,TGTGCCAGCAGCTTGGGAGCCCAATTGAACACCGGGGAGCTGTTTTTT
TRBV5-1,many,TRBD1,TRBJ2-1,CASSLGQPYNEQFF,TGCGCCAGCAGCCTGGGACAGCCGTACAATGAGCAGTTCTTC
TRBV11-2,few,NA,TRBJ2-1,CASSLDTGAKEQFF,TGTGCCAGCAGCTTAGATACGGGAGCAAAAGAGCAGTTCTTC
TRBV6-2/TRBV6-3,few,TRBD1,TRBJ1-1,CASRWDRGTNTEAFF,TGTGCCAGCAGGTGGGACAGGGGGACGAACACTGAAGCTTTCTTT
TRBV12-3/TRBV12-4,NA,TRBD1,TRBJ1-2,CASRRTGWDLQANYGYTF,TGTGCCAGCAGACGGACAGGGTGGGATCTTCAAGCTAACTATGGCTACACCTTC
TRBV2,many,TRBD2,TRBJ2-1,CASTGTSGSSNEQFF,TGTGCCAGCACCGGGACTAGCGGGAGCTCTAATGAGCAGTTCTTC
TRBV6-1,many,NA,TRBJ2-3,CASSPRVASTLGDTQYF,TGTGCCAGCAGTCCCCGGGTAGCGAGTACCCTCGGAGATACGCAGTATTTT
TRBV20-1,many,TRBD1,TRBJ1-2,CSARTGGVGGYTF,TGCAGTGCGCGGACAGGGGGTGTCGGTGGCTACACCTTC